The next 23 T cell receptor beta chains were all read from a single sample in a study of blood T cell repertoires in COVID-19. Repertoires were generated with immunoSEQ multiplex PCR, while TCRdb's copy carries only in-frame clones and drops some. Of approximately 670,000 clones listed, about 87% are singletons. The sequenced sample consisted of peripheral blood. These receptors came from a woman aged 18-29 years with acute or convalescent COVID-19.

The chain combines TRBV6-5 with TRBJ2-2; D may be TRBD1 (5 bases). Trimming left V 4 bases short and J 0 bases short, with 9 bases between. The CDR3 runs to 15 residues. CDR1 and CDR2 (germline): MNHEY, SVGAGI. The CDR3 spells CASSFEDTNTGELFF. The DNA of the CDR3 is TGTGCCAGCAGTTTCGAGGACACGAACACCGGGGAGCTGTTTTTT.

The CDR3 coding sequence is TGTGCCAGCTCACCAACTAGCGGGGGATACAATGAGCAGTTCTTC. Translating it yields CASSPTSGGYNEQFF. V usage is TRBV18 and J usage is TRBJ2-1; TRBD2 aligns across 11 bases. V was pared by 2 bases and J by 4 bases, with 1 base of the junction left unmatched. The CDR3 is made up of 15 amino acids. The germline gives CDR1 KGHSH, CDR2 LQKENI.

V is TRBV11-2 and J is TRBJ2-7; 7 bases align to TRBD2. Trimming at V came to 4 bases and at J to 4 bases, leaving 4 bases not matched to a gene. The CDR3 contains 13 residues. Germline V lookup: CDR1 SGHAT, CDR2 FQNNGV. The CDR3 coding sequence is TGTGCCAGCAGCTGGGTGGGGGGGTACGAGCAGTACTTC. Amino acid sequence: CASSWVGGYEQYF.

The chain has TRBV3-1 (or the pseudogene TRBV3-2) and TRBJ2-5, with TRBD1 identical over 7 bases. The CDR3 length is 18 residues. The V gene's germline CDR1 is LGHDT and CDR2 YNNKEL (reference sequence). The V and J ends lost 2 bases and 5 bases, in that order; junction bases with no gene match: 17. DNA of the CDR3: TGTGCCAGCAGCCAACCCGACAACAGGGGACCTTCGGTTGAGACCCAGTACTTC. This translates into CASSQPDNRGPSVETQYF.

This clone was picked up a small number of times. This chain connects TRBV5-5 to TRBJ1-2; the D gene is possibly TRBD1 (6 bases). The germline V gene has CDR1 SGHKS and CDR2 YYEKEE (reference sequence). Trimming removed 0 bases from V and 5 bases from J, with 8 bases in between. CDR3 size: 13 residues. CDR3: CASSLGTAYGYTF. In DNA, the CDR3 is TGTGCCAGCAGCTTGGGGACAGCATATGGCTACACCTTC.

This clone has more than one count but fewer than ten. V is TRBV6-5 and J is TRBJ2-2; D is possibly TRBD2 (6 bases). V was trimmed by 0 bases and J by 6 bases, leaving 11 bases between them. The CDR3 has 15 amino acids. CDR1 and CDR2 (germline): MNHEY, SVGAGI. The CDR3 is CASSYSSGVAGELFF. CDR3 coding DNA: TGTGCCAGCAGTTACTCCTCGGGGGTTGCCGGGGAGCTGTTTTTT.

J is TRBJ1-1 and V is TRBV28; D is undetermined. The CDR3 is 15 residues long. Germline V gene data show CDR1 as MDHEN and CDR2 as SYDVKM. The V gene lost 4 bases and the J gene lost 7 bases, with 19 bases spanning the gap. CDR3: CASSSRESTYLEAFF. The CDR3 bases are TGTGCCAGCAGTTCAAGAGAAAGTACCTACCTTGAAGCTTTCTTT.

The genes are TRBV7-2 and TRBJ2-1, with 9 positions matching TRBD1. The junction had 1 base not matched to a gene; V was cut back by 0 bases and J by 4 bases. Germline values: CDR1 SGHTA, CDR2 FQGNSA. This CDR3 spans 15 amino acids. The CDR3 here is CASSLAGQGYNEQFF. The CDR3 region has the DNA TGTGCCAGCAGCTTAGCGGGACAGGGTTACAATGAGCAGTTCTTC.

The chain couples TRBV7-3 to TRBJ2-3, with unresolved D. The germline V and J ends were trimmed by 4 bases and 7 bases, with 12 bases remaining between them. The CDR3 has 13 residues. Looked up from germline, CDR1 is SGHTA and CDR2 is FQGTGA. CDR3 DNA sequence: TGTGCCAGCAGCTCATCCCGAAACTATACGCAGTATTTT. Its translation: CASSSSRNYTQYF. The full variable domain, rest sourced from reference TRBV7-3 and TRBJ2-3, is GAGVSQTPSNKVTEKGKYVELRCDPISGHTALYWYRQSLGQGPEFLIYFQGTGAADDSGLPNDRFFAVRPEGSVSTLKIQRTERGDSAVYLCASSSSRNYTQYFGPGTRLTVL.

The chain links TRBV6-2 or TRBV6-3 to TRBJ1-5; maybe TRBD1 (5 bases). V lost 4 bases and J lost 0, with 19 bases in between. The CDR3 length is 18 residues. The germline gives CDR1 MNHEY, CDR2 SVGEGT. The CDR3 nucleotides are TGTGCCAGCAGTTGGGCTGAAGGGGTAGAGGATAGCAATCAGCCCCAGCATTTT. It yields the protein CASSWAEGVEDSNQPQHF.

This clone was found once. The genes are TRBV7-9 and TRBJ2-7; 7 bases align to TRBD1. The V gene's germline CDR1 is SEHNR and CDR2 FQNEAQ (reference sequence). This CDR3 comprises 14 residues. V trimming: 3 bases; J trimming: 4 bases; junction bases outside the gene matches: 6. CDR3 nucleotide sequence: TGTGCCAGCAGCTTTACAGGGGTCTGGTACGAGCAGTACTTC. It is translated as CASSFTGVWYEQYF.

V usage is TRBV5-4 and J usage is TRBJ1-1; D possibly corresponds to TRBD1 (6 bases). Germline CDR1 and CDR2: SGHNT and YYREEE (reference sequence). This CDR3 has 13 residues. V lost 4 bases, J lost 5 bases, and 12 bases lay in between. The CDR3 DNA is TGTGCCAGCAGCAGGGACATCGATACTGAAGCTTTCTTT. This codes for CASSRDIDTEAFF.

This clone has only a few counts. This rearrangement joins TRBV24-1 to TRBJ1-1; D is ambiguous. This CDR3 contains 13 residues. Between the trimmed V and J ends, which lost 7 bases and 5 bases, there was a span of 13 bases. From germline, CDR1 is KGHDR and CDR2 SFDVKD. CDR3 DNA: TGTGCCACCAGGAATACAGAGAGTACTGAAGCTTTCTTT. Protein: CATRNTESTEAFF.

The chain employs TRBV2 and TRBJ2-5; D is perhaps TRBD2 (5 bases). From germline, CDR1 is SNHLY and CDR2 FYNNEI. V lost 5 bases to trimming and J lost 3 bases, with 16 bases between them. This CDR3 comprises 15 residues. CDR3 protein: CASSPTPGVKETQYF. For the CDR3, the DNA is TGTGCCAGCAGTCCTACCCCCGGGGTTAAAGAGACCCAGTACTTC.

This clone was seen more than once but under ten times. This chain links TRBV5-6 with TRBJ1-1; possible D gene TRBD1, 5 bases. V lost 0 bases, J lost 8 bases, and 11 bases lay in between. CDR3 size: 13 residues. Germline V gives CDR1 SGHDT, CDR2 YYEEEE. The CDR3 here is CASSLVRQGEAFF. CDR3 nucleotide sequence: TGTGCCAGCAGCTTGGTTAGGCAGGGAGAAGCTTTCTTT.

This clone has just a few counts. The chain combines TRBV5-1 with TRBJ2-2; unclear D gene. In germline, CDR1 is SGHRS, CDR2 YFSETQ. Trimming stripped 4 bases from V and 7 bases from J, with 8 bases between. The CDR3 sequence is 12 residues long. The CDR3, as DNA: TGCGCCAGCAGCCGAGAGAGCGGGGAGCTGTTTTTT. Translating it yields CASSRESGELFF. Full variable domain (missing parts from reference TRBV5-1 and TRBJ2-2): KAGVTQTPRYLIKTRGQQVTLSCSPISGHRSVSWYQQTPGQGLQFLFEYFSETQRNKGNFPGRFSGRQFSNSRSEMNVSTLELGDSALYLCASSRESGELFFGEGSRLTVL.

The chain couples TRBV24-1 to TRBJ1-2, with 9 bases that match TRBD1. J lost 7 bases, V lost 4 bases, and 12 bases had no gene match. This CDR3 comprises 16 residues. Germline V gene data show CDR1 as KGHDR and CDR2 as SFDVKD. Here the CDR3 reads CATSDLGQGKGGGYTF. For the CDR3, the DNA is TGTGCCACCAGTGACCTTGGACAGGGGAAAGGTGGTGGCTACACCTTC.

The rearrangement joins TRBV12-3 or TRBV12-4 to TRBJ1-5; possible D gene TRBD1, 6 bases. The CDR3 is 13 residues long. The germline V and J ends were trimmed by 4 bases and 8 bases, with 12 bases remaining between them. The CDR3 loop reads CASSSRQVKPQHF. The CDR3 nucleotides are TGTGCCAGCAGTTCAAGACAGGTGAAGCCCCAGCATTTT.

The chain links TRBV7-8 to TRBJ1-2; D unresolved. Between the trimmed V and J ends, which lost 3 bases and 8 bases, there was a span of 13 bases. The CDR3 covers 13 residues. From germline, CDR1 is SGHVS and CDR2 FQNEAQ. The CDR3 protein is CASSFPEVEGYTF. Here the CDR3 DNA reads TGTGCCAGCAGCTTTCCCGAGGTCGAAGGCTACACCTTC.

This chain joins TRBV7-9 and TRBJ1-6, with TRBD1 identical over 9 bases. Trimming removed 5 bases from V and 13 bases from J; junction bases left unmatched: 9. The germline V gene encodes CDR1 SEHNR and CDR2 FQNEAQ (reference sequence). CDR3 length equals 14 residues. The CDR3 sequence: CASSLGQGDIPLHF. CDR3 nucleotides: TGTGCCAGCAGCCTGGGACAGGGAGATATCCCCCTCCACTTT.

V gene TRBV21-1 combines with J gene TRBJ2-1; the table's D call TRBD1 went unverified against the DNA. TRBV21-1 represents a pseudogene. The CDR3 runs to 15 residues. The DNA of the CDR3 is TGTGCCAGCACCGATAGGCAGGTACCCTACAATGAGCAGTTCTTC. Its translation is CASTDRQVPYNEQFF.

The gene calls are TRBV19 and TRBJ2-2; D remains unclear. V lost 2 bases and J 5 bases, leaving 15 bases between the germline ends. The germline gives CDR1 LNHDA, CDR2 SQIVND (reference sequence). CDR3 length: 16 residues. CDR3 protein: CASSISRQRRTGELFF. The CDR3, as DNA: TGTGCCAGTAGTATATCCAGGCAACGAAGAACCGGGGAGCTGTTTTTT.

CDR3 coding DNA: TGTGCCAGCAGCCTTCGGACAGGGGGCTCTGGGGCCAACGTCCTGACTTTC. This gives the protein CASSLRTGGSGANVLTF. The chain recombines TRBV9 with TRBJ2-6, with 10 positions matching TRBD1. There are 17 residues in the CDR3. The germline gives CDR1 SGDLS, CDR2 YYNGEE. Unmatched junction bases numbered 4, after V lost 4 bases and J lost 0 bases.